The present T cell receptor (beta chain) was sequenced within a study of post-analysis software for immune sequencing data. Study-wide results and caveats: In patients, TRBV5-6, TRBV5-1 and TRBV20-1 belonged to five TRBV segments found more frequently than in controls.

This CDR3 contains 16 residues. With V trimmed by 4 bases and J by 3 bases, 8 bases remained unmatched. CDR1 is SGHRS, CDR2 YFSETQ, per germline. Carried by the TCR beta cDNA libraries were unique molecular identifiers. Via MiXCR, TCRdb re-called the PCR reads, giving one row per CDR3 protein. The sample includes approximately 350,000 distinct CDR3 sequences, 30% to 45% of them seen just once. A note on this clonotype: Its specificity is unknown.

This chain connects TRBV5-1 to TRBJ2-3; 10 bases line up with TRBD2. Sequencing was carried out using blood. This TCR was recovered from a girl aged 5-17 years with multiple sclerosis. CDR3 sequence (DNA): TGCGCCAGCAGCGCCGGGACTAGCGAAACTACAGATACGCAGTATTTT. This encodes CASSAGTSETTDTQYF.